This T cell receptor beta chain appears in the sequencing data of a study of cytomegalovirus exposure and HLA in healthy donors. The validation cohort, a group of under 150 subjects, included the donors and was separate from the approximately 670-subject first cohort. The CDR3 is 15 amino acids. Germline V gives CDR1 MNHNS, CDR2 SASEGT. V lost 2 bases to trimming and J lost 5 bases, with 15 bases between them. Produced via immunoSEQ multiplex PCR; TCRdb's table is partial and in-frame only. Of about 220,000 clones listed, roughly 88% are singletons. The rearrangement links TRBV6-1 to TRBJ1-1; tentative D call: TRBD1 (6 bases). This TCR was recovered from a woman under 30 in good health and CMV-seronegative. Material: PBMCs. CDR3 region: CASSEPQQGKTEAFF. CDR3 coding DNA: TGTGCCAGCAGTGAACCCCAACAGGGTAAAACTGAAGCTTTCTTT.